Detailed here is one TCR beta chain. The sample is drawn from a study of memory CD4+ T cells and cytomegalovirus serostatus. Overall study: Donors were healthy Belgian adults, under 10 CMV seropositive and 20 to 25 seronegative.

Single viable CD3+CD4+CD8-CD45RO+ cells were sorted as the memory CD4+ T cells. Assay used: immunoSEQ multiplex PCR; TCRdb lists only in-frame clones, some missing. The sample consists of under 55,000 clones, about 80% of them appearing once. V was cut by 0 bases and J by 5 bases, with 14 bases left in between. The length of the CDR3 is 16 residues. CDR1 MNHEY and CDR2 SVGAGI come from the germline V gene. The TCR sequence derives from an adult in good health and CMV-seropositive. This chain uses TRBV6-5 with TRBJ2-4; a possible D gene is TRBD2 (6 bases). The sample was memory CD4+ T cells from blood. Here the CDR3 DNA reads TGTGCCAGCAGTTACTCGAGAGCGGGTTGGCAAAACATTCAGTACTTC. Protein sequence: CASSYSRAGWQNIQYF.